The 5 T cell receptor beta chains below were found in one sample sequenced in a study of T cells in Graves' hyperthyroidism and ophthalmopathy. Amplified TCR beta CDR3 regions came from RNA transcripts. A set of HTBI primers served as the primers for a first-round RT-PCR of the TCR CDR3. TCRdb re-derived calls from the multiplex PCR reads in MiXCR, one entry per CDR3 protein. The sample shows about 400,000 distinct CDR3 sequences, about 13% of them seen only once. Sequenced: blood. Receptor source: a woman in her late teens or twenties with Graves' hyperthyroidism.

This chain joins TRBV7-9 and TRBJ2-5, with 14 bases identical to TRBD2. Germline V gene lookup returns CDR1 SEHNR and CDR2 FQNEAQ (reference sequence). The CDR3 totals 18 residues. With 5 bases clipped from V and 1 base from J, the junction kept 9 bases outside the gene matches. CDR3 in amino acids: CASSPGTSGSVLQETQYF. In DNA form, the CDR3 reads TGTGCCAGCAGCCCGGGGACTAGCGGGAGCGTACTCCAAGAGACCCAGTACTTC.

This clonotype was detected many times. The chain is built from TRBV4-1 and TRBJ2-7; D remains unclear. V lost 1 base and J 0 bases, leaving 7 bases between the germline ends. The CDR3 extends over 14 amino acids. Germline values: CDR1 MGHRA, CDR2 YSYEKL. The CDR3 here is CASSQVAASYEQYF. DNA of the CDR3: TGCGCCAGCAGCCAAGTGGCAGCCTCCTACGAGCAGTACTTC.

This clonotype occurred many times. V gene TRBV28 combines with J gene TRBJ2-1, with TRBD2 identical over 15 bases. Germline lookup yields CDR1 MDHEN and CDR2 SYDVKM. The CDR3 runs 18 residues. The V segment lost 6 bases and the J segment 8 bases; nucleotides outside the gene matches: 14. The CDR3 spells CASSSGLAGGRFTDEQFF. The CDR3 DNA sequence: TGTGCCAGCAGCTCAGGACTAGCGGGAGGGCGCTTTACAGATGAGCAGTTCTTC.

This clonotype has ten or more counts. V gene TRBV7-9 combines with J gene TRBJ2-5; D may be TRBD1 (6 bases). Trimming took 1 base from V and 5 from J, leaving 14 bases between them. Germline values: CDR1 SEHNR, CDR2 FQNEAQ (reference sequence). The CDR3 runs to 15 residues. The CDR3 sequence: CASSLVQGSSETQYF. In nucleotides, the CDR3 is TGTGCCAGCAGCTTAGTACAGGGCAGTTCGGAGACCCAGTACTTC.

This clonotype was counted at least ten times. This sequence joins TRBV28 and TRBJ2-1, with TRBD1 matching 8 bases. CDR1 MDHEN and CDR2 SYDVKM come from the germline V gene. The CDR3 runs 20 residues. The junction had 20 bases not matched to a gene; V was cut back by 7 bases and J by 0 bases. CDR3 sequence: CASTSKGQAVFFSSYNEQFF. The CDR3 DNA reads TGTGCCAGCACCTCAAAGGGACAGGCCGTCTTCTTCAGCTCCTACAATGAGCAGTTCTTC.